This TCR beta chain was sequenced in a study of blood T cell repertoires in COVID-19. The germline V gene has CDR1 MNHEY and CDR2 SVGAGI. The length of the CDR3 is 15 residues. With V trimmed by 5 bases and J by 2 bases, 9 bases remained unmatched. Per the authors' pipeline: Amplifying reference gene primers gave estimates of nucleated cell counts. Method: immunoSEQ multiplex PCR; TCRdb's copy keeps in-frame clones and lacks some. That table gives V, J and clone size, and the DNA gave D and trimming. The repertoire includes 35,000 to 40,000 clones, about 88% of them detected once, and about 35% sits in the top ten.

The rearrangement links TRBV6-5 to TRBJ2-7, with 7 bases fitting TRBD1. Sequenced input: peripheral blood. The sequence derives from an older man with active COVID-19. The CDR3 nucleotides read TGTGCCAGCAGTCAACAGGGACAGTTTCCCTACGAGCAGTACTTC. It translates to CASSQQGQFPYEQYF.